The present TCR beta chain was sequenced within a study of STAT5B mutations in CD4+ large granular lymphocyte leukemia. Across the study: Among healthy controls, a particular HLA allele went with more CDR3 'QG' motifs.

This clone was detected only a few times. Its antigen is unknown. Study results and caveats: TRBV06-family usage was enriched in top patient clones (8/27) versus controls (2/35).

Original methodology: Productive clonotypes were detectable down to 2.59 x 10-5 frequency. Produced via immunoSEQ multiplex PCR; TCRdb's table is partial and in-frame only. The V and J calls and clone size come from that table; D and trimming were worked out from the DNA. The sample records about 21,000 clones, roughly 77% being singletons. V was shortened by 0 bases and J by 8 bases, with 9 bases between the two germline ends. Germline CDR1 SGHNT, CDR2 YYREEE (reference sequence). There are 13 residues in the CDR3. The V and J genes are TRBV5-4 and TRBJ1-3; D might be TRBD1 (5 bases). Sequencing was performed on CD4+ T cells from blood buffy coats. This sequence originates from a human donor in good health. The CDR3 loop is CASSLDRGDTIYF. CDR3 in DNA: TGTGCCAGCAGCTTGGACAGAGGGGACACCATATATTTT.